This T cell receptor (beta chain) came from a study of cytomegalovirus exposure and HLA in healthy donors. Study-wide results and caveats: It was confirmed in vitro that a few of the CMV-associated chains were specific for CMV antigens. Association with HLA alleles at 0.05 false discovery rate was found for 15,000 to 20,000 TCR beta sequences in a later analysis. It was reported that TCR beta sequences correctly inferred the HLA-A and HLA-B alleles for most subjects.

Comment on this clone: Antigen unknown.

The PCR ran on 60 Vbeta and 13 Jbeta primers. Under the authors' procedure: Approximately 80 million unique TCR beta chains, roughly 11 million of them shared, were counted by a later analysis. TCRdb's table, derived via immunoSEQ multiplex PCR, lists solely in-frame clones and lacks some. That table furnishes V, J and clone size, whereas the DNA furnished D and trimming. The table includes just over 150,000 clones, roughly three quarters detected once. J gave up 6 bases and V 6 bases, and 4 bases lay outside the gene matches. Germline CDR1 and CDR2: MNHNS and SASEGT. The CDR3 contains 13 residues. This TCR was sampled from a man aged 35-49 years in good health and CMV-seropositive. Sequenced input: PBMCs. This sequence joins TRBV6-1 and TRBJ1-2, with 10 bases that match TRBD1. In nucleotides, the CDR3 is TGTGCCAGCAGGGGGACAGGGGTTGATGGCTACACCTTC. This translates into CASRGTGVDGYTF.